A single T cell receptor beta chain is shown here with its context. Its antigen is not known. The source of the sample is a study of T cell clonotyping in hematopoietic cell transplantation. Findings of the study overall: Few recipient clonotypes overlapped donors; over 95% were de novo at given depth. After transplant, recipient diversity fell while pathologically expanded clonotypes grew through day 180. CD4 and CD8 repertoire contributions could not be separated without sorting. Broader posttransplant TCR repertoire diversity was predicted by graft donor and pretransplant recipient Inverse Simpson Index values.

Germline CDR1 reads SGHVS; CDR2 reads FNYEAQ. Trimming at V came to 5 bases and at J to 3 bases, leaving 5 bases not matched to a gene. The CDR3 covers 15 residues. Data came from immunoSEQ multiplex PCR; TCRdb stores just in-frame clones and leaves some out. The table has 5,400 or so clones, roughly 90% seen once; the top ten hold about 39%. The gene calls are TRBV7-6 and TRBJ1-1, with 11 bases lining up with TRBD1. This sequence originates from a female patient aged 50 to 65 who had an allogeneic stem cell transplant from a related donor, so the T cells may come from the graft donor. Some clones in this sample may be carry-over from other donors' samples. Sequencing was performed on peripheral blood mononuclear cells, taken 100 days after allogeneic stem cell transplant. In DNA form, the CDR3 reads TGTGCCAGCAGCCTAGGGACAGGGGGGGACACTGAAGCTTTCTTT. It codes for CASSLGTGGDTEAFF.